The source of this T cell receptor (beta chain) is a study of T cells of healthy individuals. Germline assignment: CDR1 MNHEY and CDR2 SVGEGT. This CDR3 has 14 residues. V was cut by 8 bases and J by 3 bases, with 13 bases left in between. From the 5' RACE reads, TCRdb called clonotypes with MiXCR, one entry per CDR3 protein. The sample includes around 63,000 distinct CDR3 sequences, 15% to 20% of them seen just once. The chain combines TRBV6-2 or TRBV6-3 with TRBJ2-2, with D possibly matching TRBD1 (6 bases). The clonotype comes from a human donor in good health. For the CDR3, the DNA is TGTGCCAGCTCTTCGGACAGTGACACCGGGGAGCTGTTTTTT. Its translation: CASSSDSDTGELFF.